The source of this T cell receptor beta chain is a study of blood T cell repertoires in COVID-19. As for the study in general: T cells, B-cell-depleted T cells, or PBMCs supplied cDNA or gDNA.

Method: immunoSEQ multiplex PCR; TCRdb's copy keeps in-frame clones and lacks some. The repertoire includes some 70,000 clones, roughly 87% of them detected once, and under 7% sits in the top ten. The V gene lost 1 base and the J gene lost 4 bases, with 13 bases spanning the gap. The length of the CDR3 is 15 residues. The V gene's germline CDR1 is SGHTA and CDR2 FQGNSA. This TCR derives from a man aged 45 to 65 with active COVID-19. The chain carries TRBV7-2 and TRBJ1-2; weak D call: TRBD1 (5 bases). The sample comprised peripheral blood. Written as DNA, the CDR3 is TGTGCCAGCAGCTTAGGTTCGACAGCGACCTATGGCTACACCTTC. It is translated as CASSLGSTATYGYTF.